A selection of T cell receptor beta chains follows, all from one sample in a study of T-cell reconstitution after alpha-beta-depleted transplantation in children. One entry per CDR3 protein, called by TCRdb with MiXCR from the PCR reads. The sample has about 440,000 distinct CDR3 sequences, about 40% seen once; the top ten hold about 30%. Sample: PBMCs, taken before TCRalphabeta/CD19-depleted stem cell transplant. The origin of the receptors is a girl aged 2 to 9 with aplastic anemia, due to receive a stem cell transplant. The CDR3 runs from the conserved cysteine through the conserved F or W. The order of the fields is V gene, CDR3 length, J gene, CDR3 protein.

>TRBV5-5|12|TRBJ1-6
CASSLQDSPLHF
>TRBV25-1|13|TRBJ1-1
CASSESKNTEAFF
>TRBV20-1|12|TRBJ2-7
CSGGREWYEQYF
>TRBV6-5|17|TRBJ2-2
CASSSSFPGVGGGELFF
>TRBV18|15|TRBJ2-3
CASSPNFYGTDTQYF
>TRBV14|13|TRBJ2-1
CASSQQFYNEQFF
>TRBV12-2|14|TRBJ2-7
CASRSVGGLIPQYF
>TRBV10-3|14|TRBJ1-1
CAAQGASSLTEAFF
>TRBV20-1|15|TRBJ1-1
CSARASWRVNTEAFF
>TRBV6-1|15|TRBJ1-5
CASSAGVDSNQPQHF
>TRBV4-3|13|TRBJ1-2
CASSQAGGRGYTF
>TRBV5-1|16|TRBJ1-6
CASSLSAGRLNSPLHF
>TRBV5-1|16|TRBJ2-7
CASSWGQGPLSGEQYF
>TRBV5-1|17|TRBJ2-3
CASSPSGQRGARDTQYF
>TRBV4-1|15|TRBJ2-1
CASRPPSGGDNEQFF
>TRBV7-6|15|TRBJ2-7
CASSPSGGDSYEQYF
>TRBV20-1|13|TRBJ2-4
CSAPGTGVPIQYF
>TRBV4-2|14|TRBJ2-3
CASTRGTGPDTQYF
>TRBV6-1|13|TRBJ2-7
CASSPPATYEQYF
>TRBV20-1|14|TRBJ2-5
CSANLAGVAKTQYF
>TRBV15|14|TRBJ2-7
CATSRDRGYYEQYF
>TRBV15|16|TRBJ2-7
CATSRDPTGGPYEQYF
>TRBV12-3/TRBV12-4|15|TRBJ2-1
CAINWGLAGGGEQFF
>TRBV29-1|13|TRBJ1-3
CSGARDTGNTIYF
>TRBV9|13|TRBJ2-5
CASSVGVEETQYF
>TRBV12-3/TRBV12-4|15|TRBJ1-3
CASSPGGLGGNTIYF
>TRBV28|12|TRBJ2-5
CASRTAQETQYF
>TRBV20-1|15|TRBJ2-7
CSAETPPGEMYEQYF
>TRBV6-5|14|TRBJ1-4
CASSYWAGQEKLFF
>TRBV10-3|17|TRBJ2-6
CAVRGQVLISGANVLTF
>TRBV5-1|14|TRBJ2-1
CASSLALGQDEQFF
>TRBV12-3/TRBV12-4|15|TRBJ2-3
CASSFLAGDTDTQYF
>TRBV28|12|TRBJ2-2
CASSLRVGELFF
>TRBV11-2|15|TRBJ1-4
CASSNSAQGVEKLFF